This T cell receptor beta chain was sequenced during a study of blood T cell repertoires in COVID-19. About the research overall: Samples representing acute and convalescent COVID-19 were sourced from the United States, Italy and Spain. PBMCs, B-cell-depleted T cells, or T cells were the source of the cDNA or gDNA that made up the material.

How the authors handled the data: Reference gene primer amplification gave estimated nucleated cell counts. Assay: immunoSEQ multiplex PCR; the TCRdb copy retains only in-frame clones and omits some. V, J and clone size derive from that table, while D and trimming were established from the DNA sequence. The table records 330,000 or so clones, about 90% of them present only once. V trimming: 9 bases; J trimming: 0 bases; junction bases outside the gene matches: 14. The germline V gene encodes CDR1 LNHDA and CDR2 SQIVND (reference sequence). The CDR3 is 18 amino acids. This chain links TRBV19 with TRBJ2-6, with TRBD2 matching 7 bases. The TCR sequence derives from a young man who had recovered from COVID-19. The sequenced material came from PBMCs or T cells enriched from blood (not recorded which). CDR3 region: CASGGYRLSGSGANVLTF. CDR3 DNA: TGTGCCAGCGGGGGGTATCGCCTTTCGGGCTCTGGGGCCAACGTCCTGACTTTC. The variable domain in full, completed from reference TRBV19 and TRBJ2-6, reads DGGITQSPKYLFRKEGQNVTLSCEQNLNHDAMYWYRQDPGQGLRLIYYSQIVNDFQKGDIAEGYSVSREKKESFPLTVTSAQKNPTAFYLCASGGYRLSGSGANVLTFGAGSRLTVL.